This T cell receptor beta chain derives from a study of T-cell memory formation after mild COVID-19. The CDR3 loop spans 16 amino acids. Germline CDR1 is MRHNA and CDR2 is SNTAGT. Concerning this clonotype itself: One junction end does not reproduce the germline sequence, and a read error may be involved.

MiXCR was run by TCRdb on the 5' RACE reads, yielding one entry per CDR3 protein. The top ten clones hold 9.5% to 15% of a sample with a few hundred thousand distinct CDR3 sequences, more than 20% of them seen once. The sequence was collected from an adult woman who had mild COVID-19 (a few samples of this study predate the infection). Cell type and time point are not known. The chain carries TRBV6-4 and TRBJ1-1; TRBD1 might be the D (5 bases). The specimen sequenced was PBMCs or a T cell subset sorted from them (not recorded which). The CDR3 is CASSDWIGRVNPEAFF. The CDR3, as DNA: TGTGCCAGCAGTGACTGGATTGGCAGGGTGAACCCTGAAGCTTTCTTT.